This TCR beta chain emerged from a study of cytomegalovirus exposure and HLA in healthy donors. The study's findings and limits: Testing in vitro showed a few CMV-associated chains specific for CMV antigens.

V shed 5 bases and J shed 1 base, with 15 bases lying between them. CDR1 and CDR2 (germline): SGHRS, YFSETQ. There are 15 residues in the CDR3. PCR involved 60 Vbeta and 13 Jbeta primers. The assay was immunoSEQ multiplex PCR, and TCRdb's table has in-frame clones only and misses some. In the table there are around 120,000 clones, 74% of which are singletons. As regards this clone: What it binds is not known.

The clonotype originates from a man aged 45-65 years in good health and CMV-seropositive. The specimen sequenced was PBMCs. The rearrangement joins TRBV5-1 to TRBJ2-5, with a possible D match to TRBD1 (6 bases). In nucleotides, the CDR3 is TGCGCCAGCAGTCCGACACAGGGTGGCCAAGAGACCCAGTACTTC. Amino acids: CASSPTQGGQETQYF.